One and the same sample provided the 10 T cell receptor beta chains below, sequenced in a study of human T cells and chemical hapten exposure. The time point was: patch test 3, about 24 weeks after DPC sensitization. The treatment here: therapeutic diphenylcyclopropenone sensitization with weekly scalp DPC. TCRdb used MiXCR to reprocess the RACE reads, holding one entry per CDR3 protein. The table lists 55,000 to 80,000 distinct CDR3 sequences, roughly 11% of them singletons. This specimen was whole blood, taken in connection with sensitization to the hapten diphenylcyclopropenone (DPC). The receptors were sampled from a woman between 25 and 40 years old with alopecia areata. Some clones in this sample may be carry-over from other donors' samples.

This chain uses TRBV2 with TRBJ2-2; a weak D match, TRBD2 (5 bases). This CDR3 has 12 residues. Per the germline V gene, CDR1 is SNHLY and CDR2 is FYNNEI. With 4 bases removed from V and 5 bases from J, the gap between germline ends came to 5 bases. The CDR3 nucleotides are TGTGCCAGCAGTGGGGAGACCGGGGAGCTGTTTTTT. Its protein is CASSGETGELFF.

The table lists this clonotype with many counts. The rearrangement joins TRBV7-9 to TRBJ1-2; possibly TRBD1 for D (6 bases). V was shortened by 5 bases and J by 4 bases, with 20 bases between the two germline ends. The CDR3 runs to 16 residues. Per germline, CDR1 SEHNR and CDR2 FQNEAQ (reference sequence). CDR3: CASSHLSRDKGYGYTF. CDR3 in DNA: TGTGCCAGCAGCCACCTCTCCCGGGACAAGGGCTATGGCTACACCTTC.

The V call is TRBV2, the J call TRBJ2-5; D gene uncertain. CDR1 is SNHLY, CDR2 FYNNEI, per germline. Trimming left V 0 bases short and J 7 bases short, with 0 bases between. CDR3 size: 10 residues. CDR3 in DNA: TGTGCCAGCAGTGAAGCGACCCAGTACTTC. Protein: CASSEATQYF.

This clonotype was found many times. The chain links TRBV5-4 to TRBJ2-6; maybe TRBD2 (5 bases). In germline, CDR1 is SGHNT, CDR2 YYREEE (reference sequence). Trimming removed 1 base at V and 0 bases at J, with 17 bases between. The CDR3 runs 19 residues. This chain's CDR3 is CASSLPRAGPSSGANVLTF. The CDR3 bases are TGTGCCAGCAGCTTGCCGCGGGCCGGCCCAAGCTCTGGGGCCAACGTCCTGACTTTC.

This clonotype occurred a few times. The chain couples TRBV10-3 to TRBJ1-2; no clear D. The CDR3 is made up of 14 amino acids. Per the germline V gene, CDR1 is ENHRY and CDR2 is SYGVKD. V was pared by 3 bases and J by 0 bases, with 8 bases between. The CDR3 protein is CAISEPGANYGYTF. The CDR3 coding sequence is TGTGCCATCAGTGAACCAGGAGCTAACTATGGCTACACCTTC.

The rearrangement uses TRBV30 and TRBJ2-3, with D perhaps TRBD1 (5 bases). The V and J ends lost 0 bases and 9 bases respectively, with 13 bases between them. The length of the CDR3 is 13 residues. Per germline, CDR1 GTSNPN and CDR2 SVGIG (reference sequence). This CDR3 is CAWSVFTTATQYF. The CDR3 region has the DNA TGTGCCTGGAGTGTCTTTACGACAGCCACGCAGTATTTT.

J is TRBJ2-5 and V is TRBV6-2 or TRBV6-3; D not resolved. The CDR3 has 13 residues. Germline values: CDR1 MNHEY, CDR2 SVGEGT. The V gene lost 7 bases and the J gene lost 0 bases, with 9 bases spanning the gap. CDR3 sequence reads: CASIHQYQETQYF. CDR3 nucleotide sequence: TGTGCCAGCATCCACCAATACCAAGAGACCCAGTACTTC.

The sample holds a few counts of this clonotype. The J gene is TRBJ1-6, the V gene TRBV6-1; the D gene is possibly TRBD1 (6 bases). Trimming took off 6 bases at V and 1 base at J, with 13 bases between the two ends. The length of the CDR3 is 16 residues. Germline CDR1 is MNHNS and CDR2 is SASEGT. The CDR3 is CASSPEGGSYNSPLHF. DNA of the CDR3: TGTGCCAGCAGCCCCGAGGGGGGATCCTATAATTCACCCCTCCACTTT.

This clonotype has more than one count but fewer than ten. V usage is TRBV29-1 and J usage is TRBJ2-5, with 7 positions matching TRBD1. Germline V gene data show CDR1 as SQVTM and CDR2 as ANQGSEA. V gave up 8 bases and J gave up 1 base; unmatched junction bases: 7. The CDR3 loop spans 13 amino acids. CDR3 protein: CSMRGQPQETQYF. The CDR3 DNA is TGCAGCATGAGGGGACAGCCCCAAGAGACCCAGTACTTC.

The chain employs TRBV7-3 and TRBJ1-6; D gene uncertain. The V end was cut by 3 bases, the J end by 3 bases, with 9 bases between. Germline CDR1 is SGHTA and CDR2 is FQGTGA. The CDR3 extends over 15 amino acids. The CDR3 reads CASSFGTGYNSPLHF. The CDR3 nucleotides are TGTGCCAGCAGCTTCGGCACCGGCTATAATTCACCCCTCCACTTT.